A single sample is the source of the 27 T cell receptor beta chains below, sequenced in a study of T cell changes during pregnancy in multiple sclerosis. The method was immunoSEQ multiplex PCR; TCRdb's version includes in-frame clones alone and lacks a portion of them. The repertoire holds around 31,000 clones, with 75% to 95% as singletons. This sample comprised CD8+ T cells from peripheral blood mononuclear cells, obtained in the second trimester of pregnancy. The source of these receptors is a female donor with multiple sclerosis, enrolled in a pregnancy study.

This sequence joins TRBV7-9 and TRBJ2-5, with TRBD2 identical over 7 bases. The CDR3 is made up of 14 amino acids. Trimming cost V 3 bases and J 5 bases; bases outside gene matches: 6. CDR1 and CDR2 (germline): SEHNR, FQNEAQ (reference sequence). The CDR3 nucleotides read TGTGCCAGCAGCTTGGTGGCGGGAGTTGAGACCCAGTACTTC. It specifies CASSLVAGVETQYF.

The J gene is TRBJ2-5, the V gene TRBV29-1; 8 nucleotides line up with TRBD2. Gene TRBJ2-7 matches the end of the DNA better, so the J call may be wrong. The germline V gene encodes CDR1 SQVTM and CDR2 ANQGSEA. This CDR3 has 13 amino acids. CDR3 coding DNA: TGCAGCGTTCGACTAGCGATCAGGTACGAGCAGTACTTC. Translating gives CSVRLAIRYEQYF.

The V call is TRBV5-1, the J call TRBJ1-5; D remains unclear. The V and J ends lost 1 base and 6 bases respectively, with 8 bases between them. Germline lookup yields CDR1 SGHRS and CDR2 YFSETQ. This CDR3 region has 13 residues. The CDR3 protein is CASSLFRGQPQHF. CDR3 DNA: TGCGCCAGCAGCTTGTTCCGGGGTCAGCCCCAGCATTTT.

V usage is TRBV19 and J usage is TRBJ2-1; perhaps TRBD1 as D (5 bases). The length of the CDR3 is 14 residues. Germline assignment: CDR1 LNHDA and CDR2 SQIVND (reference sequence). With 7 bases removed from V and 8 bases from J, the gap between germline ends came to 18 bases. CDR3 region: CASTAWEGAHEQFF. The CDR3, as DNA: TGTGCCAGTACCGCGTGGGAAGGGGCCCATGAGCAGTTCTTC.

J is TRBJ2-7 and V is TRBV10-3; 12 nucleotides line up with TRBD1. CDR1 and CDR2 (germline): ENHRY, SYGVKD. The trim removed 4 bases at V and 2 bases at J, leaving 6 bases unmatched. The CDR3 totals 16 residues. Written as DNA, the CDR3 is TGTGCCATCAGTGCAACCGGGACAGGGGGCACCTACGAGCAGTACTTC. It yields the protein CAISATGTGGTYEQYF.

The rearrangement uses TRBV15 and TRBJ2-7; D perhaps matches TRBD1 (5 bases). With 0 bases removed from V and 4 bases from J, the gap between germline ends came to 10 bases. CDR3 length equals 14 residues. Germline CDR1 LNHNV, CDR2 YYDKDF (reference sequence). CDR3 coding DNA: TGTGCCACCAGCAGAGACAGGGCTAGATACGAGCAGTACTTC. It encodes CATSRDRARYEQYF.

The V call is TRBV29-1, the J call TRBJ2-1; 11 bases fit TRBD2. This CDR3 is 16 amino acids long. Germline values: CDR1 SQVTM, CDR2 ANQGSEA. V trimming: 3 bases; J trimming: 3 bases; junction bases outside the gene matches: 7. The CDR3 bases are TGCAGCGTTGAGGGGACTAGCGGAACCTACTACAATGAGCAGTTCTTC. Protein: CSVEGTSGTYYNEQFF.

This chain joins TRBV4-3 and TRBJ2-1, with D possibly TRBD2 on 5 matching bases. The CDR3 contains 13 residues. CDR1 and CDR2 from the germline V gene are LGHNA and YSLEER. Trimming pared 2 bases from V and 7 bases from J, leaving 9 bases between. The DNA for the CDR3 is TGCGCCAGCAGCCAAAATGCGGGTAATGAGCAGTTCTTC. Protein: CASSQNAGNEQFF.

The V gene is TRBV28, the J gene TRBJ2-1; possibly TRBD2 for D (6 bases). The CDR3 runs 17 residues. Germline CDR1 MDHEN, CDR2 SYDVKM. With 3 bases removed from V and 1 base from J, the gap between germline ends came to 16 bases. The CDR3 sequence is CASSFSLVGGSYNEQFF. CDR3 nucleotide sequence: TGTGCCAGCAGTTTTTCCCTCGTCGGGGGTTCCTACAATGAGCAGTTCTTC.

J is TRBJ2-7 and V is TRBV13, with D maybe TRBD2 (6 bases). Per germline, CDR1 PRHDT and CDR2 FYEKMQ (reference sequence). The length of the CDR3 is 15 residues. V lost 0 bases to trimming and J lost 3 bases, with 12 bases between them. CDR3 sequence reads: CASSLGGRSHYEQYF. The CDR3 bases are TGTGCCAGCAGCTTAGGGGGGAGGTCCCACTACGAGCAGTACTTC.

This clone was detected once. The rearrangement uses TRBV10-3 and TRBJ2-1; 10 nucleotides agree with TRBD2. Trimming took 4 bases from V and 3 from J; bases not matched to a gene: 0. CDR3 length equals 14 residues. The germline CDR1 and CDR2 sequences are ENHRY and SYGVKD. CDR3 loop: CAISGTSGYNEQFF. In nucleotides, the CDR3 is TGTGCCATCAGTGGGACTAGCGGCTACAATGAGCAGTTCTTC.

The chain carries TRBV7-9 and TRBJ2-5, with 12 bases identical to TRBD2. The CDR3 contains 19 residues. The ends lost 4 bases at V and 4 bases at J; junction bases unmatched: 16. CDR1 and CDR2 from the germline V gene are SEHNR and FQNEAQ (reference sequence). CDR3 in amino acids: CASSSYPPSGRDLRETQYF. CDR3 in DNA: TGTGCCAGCAGCTCATACCCCCCTAGCGGGAGGGATCTTCGAGAGACCCAGTACTTC.

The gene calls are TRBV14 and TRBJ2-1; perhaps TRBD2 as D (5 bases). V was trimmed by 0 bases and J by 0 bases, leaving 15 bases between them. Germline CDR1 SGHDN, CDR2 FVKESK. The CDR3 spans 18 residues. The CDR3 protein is CASSQDIWRASSYNEQFF. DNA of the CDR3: TGTGCCAGCAGCCAAGATATCTGGCGGGCCTCCTCCTACAATGAGCAGTTCTTC.

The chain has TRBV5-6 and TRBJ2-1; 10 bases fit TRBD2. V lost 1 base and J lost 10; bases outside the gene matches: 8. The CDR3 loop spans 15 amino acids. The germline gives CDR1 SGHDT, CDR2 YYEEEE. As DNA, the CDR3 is TGTGCCAGCAGCTTGAAACTAGCGGGACTCCCCGAGCAGTTCTTC. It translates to CASSLKLAGLPEQFF.

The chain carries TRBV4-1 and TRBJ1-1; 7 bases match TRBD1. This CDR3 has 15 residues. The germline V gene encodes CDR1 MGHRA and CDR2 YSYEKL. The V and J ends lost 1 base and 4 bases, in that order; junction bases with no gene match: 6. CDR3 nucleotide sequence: TGCGCCAGCAGCCAAGCCGACAGGGAGGCCACTGAAGCTTTCTTT. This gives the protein CASSQADREATEAFF.

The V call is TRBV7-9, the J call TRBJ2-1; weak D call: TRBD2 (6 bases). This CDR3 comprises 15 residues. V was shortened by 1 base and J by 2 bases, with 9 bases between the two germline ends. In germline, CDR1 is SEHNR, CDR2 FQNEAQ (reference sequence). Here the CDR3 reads CASSLDGSPYNEQFF. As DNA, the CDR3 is TGTGCCAGCAGCTTAGACGGGAGCCCCTACAATGAGCAGTTCTTC. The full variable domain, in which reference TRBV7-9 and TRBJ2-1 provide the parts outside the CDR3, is DTGVSQNPRHKITKRGQNVTFRCDPISEHNRLYWYRQTLGQGPEFLTYFQNEAQLEKSRLLSDRFSAERPKGSFSTLEIQRTEQGDSAMYLCASSLDGSPYNEQFFGPGTRLTVL.

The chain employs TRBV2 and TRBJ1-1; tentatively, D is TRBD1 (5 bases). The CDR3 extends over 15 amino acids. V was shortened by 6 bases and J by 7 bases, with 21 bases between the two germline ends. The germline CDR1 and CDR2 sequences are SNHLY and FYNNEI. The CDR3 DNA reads TGTGCCAGCAGCAACCGGGACCTCCCTAGCGATGAAGCTTTCTTT. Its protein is CASSNRDLPSDEAFF.

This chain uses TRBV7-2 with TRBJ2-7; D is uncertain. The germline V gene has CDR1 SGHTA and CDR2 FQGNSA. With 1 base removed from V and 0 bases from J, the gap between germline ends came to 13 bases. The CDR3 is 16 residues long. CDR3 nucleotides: TGTGCCAGCAGCTTAGGTGGCGGCCCGAGCTCCTACGAGCAGTACTTC. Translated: CASSLGGGPSSYEQYF.

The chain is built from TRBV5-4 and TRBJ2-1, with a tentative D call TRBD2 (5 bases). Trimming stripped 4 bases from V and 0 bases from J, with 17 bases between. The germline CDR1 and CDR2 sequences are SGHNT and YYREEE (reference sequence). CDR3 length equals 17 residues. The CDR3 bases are TGTGCCAGCAGCCCGTACCATAAGACTAACTCCTACAATGAGCAGTTCTTC. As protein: CASSPYHKTNSYNEQFF.

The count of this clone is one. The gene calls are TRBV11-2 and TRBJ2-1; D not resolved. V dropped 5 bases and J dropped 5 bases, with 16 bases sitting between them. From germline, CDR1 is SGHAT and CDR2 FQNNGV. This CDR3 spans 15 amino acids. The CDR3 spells CASSALFSSNNEQFF. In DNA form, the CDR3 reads TGTGCCAGCAGCGCACTATTTTCCTCGAACAATGAGCAGTTCTTC.

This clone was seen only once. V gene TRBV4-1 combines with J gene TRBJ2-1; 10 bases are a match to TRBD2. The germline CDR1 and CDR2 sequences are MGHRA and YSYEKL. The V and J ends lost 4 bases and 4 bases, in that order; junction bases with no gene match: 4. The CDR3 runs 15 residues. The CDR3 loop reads CASSPTSGEYNEQFF. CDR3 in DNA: TGCGCCAGCAGCCCAACTAGCGGGGAGTACAATGAGCAGTTCTTC.

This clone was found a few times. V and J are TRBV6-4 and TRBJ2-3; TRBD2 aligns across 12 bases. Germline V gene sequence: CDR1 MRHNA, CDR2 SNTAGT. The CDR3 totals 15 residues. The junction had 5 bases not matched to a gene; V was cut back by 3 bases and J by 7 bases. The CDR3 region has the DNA TGTGCCAGCAGTGAGACTAGCGGGAGTAGTAATACGCAGTATTTT. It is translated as CASSETSGSSNTQYF.

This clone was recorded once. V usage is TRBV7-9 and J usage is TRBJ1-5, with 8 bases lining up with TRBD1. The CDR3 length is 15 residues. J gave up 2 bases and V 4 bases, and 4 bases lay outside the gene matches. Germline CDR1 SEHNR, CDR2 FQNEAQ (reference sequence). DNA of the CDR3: TGTGCCAGCAGCTCCGGGACAGGCGGCAATCAGCCCCAGCATTTT. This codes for CASSSGTGGNQPQHF. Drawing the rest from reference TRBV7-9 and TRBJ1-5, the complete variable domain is DTGVSQNPRHKITKRGQNVTFRCDPISEHNRLYWYRQTLGQGPEFLTYFQNEAQLEKSRLLSDRFSAERPKGSFSTLEIQRTEQGDSAMYLCASSSGTGGNQPQHFGDGTRLSIL.

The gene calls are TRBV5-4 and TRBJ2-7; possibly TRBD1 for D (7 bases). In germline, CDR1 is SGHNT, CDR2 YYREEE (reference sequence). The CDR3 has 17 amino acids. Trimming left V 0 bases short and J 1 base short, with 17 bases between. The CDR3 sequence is CASSLGGAGGKSYEQYF. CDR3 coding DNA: TGTGCCAGCAGCTTGGGGGGGGCAGGGGGAAAATCCTACGAGCAGTACTTC.

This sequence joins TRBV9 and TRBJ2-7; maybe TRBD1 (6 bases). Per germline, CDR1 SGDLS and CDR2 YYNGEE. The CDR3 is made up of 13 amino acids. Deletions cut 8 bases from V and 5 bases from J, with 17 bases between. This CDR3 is CASRQGNRHEQYF. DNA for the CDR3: TGTGCCAGTAGGCAGGGGAACCGCCACGAGCAGTACTTC.

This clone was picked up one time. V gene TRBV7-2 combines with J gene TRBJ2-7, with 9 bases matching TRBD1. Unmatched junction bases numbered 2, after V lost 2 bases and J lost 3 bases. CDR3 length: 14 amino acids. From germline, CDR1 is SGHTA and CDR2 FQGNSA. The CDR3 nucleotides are TGTGCCAGCAGCTTATGGGACAGGGACTACGAGCAGTACTTC. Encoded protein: CASSLWDRDYEQYF.

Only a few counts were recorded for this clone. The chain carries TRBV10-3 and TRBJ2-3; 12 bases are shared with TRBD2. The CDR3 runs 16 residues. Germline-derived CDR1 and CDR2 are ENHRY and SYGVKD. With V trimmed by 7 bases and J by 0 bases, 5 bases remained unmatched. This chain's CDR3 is CAINGGTSGSTDTQYF. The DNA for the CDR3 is TGTGCCATCAATGGAGGGACTAGCGGGAGCACAGATACGCAGTATTTT.